The T cell receptor (beta chain) under discussion was sequenced for a study of T-cell reconstitution after alpha-beta-depleted transplantation in children. Preparation of the TCRbeta library involved a method that used unique molecular identifiers. Each CDR3 protein gets one entry after TCRdb re-called the PCR reads with MiXCR. The sample shows some 460,000 distinct CDR3 sequences, roughly 15% of them seen only once. V was clipped by 3 bases and J by 4 bases, with 9 bases between them. The CDR3 sequence is 13 residues long. Germline V CDR1 and CDR2: MNHEY, SMNVEV (reference sequence). This clonotype was counted a few times.

Sequenced material: PBMCs, mostly from graft donor cells, taken 360 days after TCRalphabeta/CD19-depleted stem cell transplant. This clonotype was obtained from a boy under two years old who had a stem cell transplant for Wiskott-Aldrich syndrome, so the T cells may come from the graft donor. The J gene is TRBJ1-1, the V gene TRBV27; D gene ambiguous. The CDR3 protein is CASSFGWSTEAFF. Written as DNA, the CDR3 is TGTGCCAGCAGTTTCGGATGGAGCACTGAAGCTTTCTTT.